Listed here are 21 T cell receptor beta chains from one sample, sequenced in a study of shared clonotypes between healthy human individuals. TCRdb's table, derived via immunoSEQ multiplex PCR, lists solely in-frame clones and lacks some. The profile shows about 2 million clones, approximately 95% of them singletons. Sequenced material: naive CD4+ T cells sorted from blood. Subset meaning: CD45RA+ positively selected. The receptor source for this set is a man between 18 and 29 years old in good health.

The table lists this clone with a few counts. The chain has TRBV11-2 and TRBJ2-1; possibly TRBD1 for D (6 bases). This CDR3 has 14 amino acids. Trimming removed 5 bases from V and 3 bases from J, with 11 bases in between. Germline CDR1 reads SGHAT; CDR2 reads FQNNGV. This chain's CDR3 is CASSRQENYNEQFF. CDR3 DNA sequence: TGTGCCAGCAGCAGACAGGAAAACTACAATGAGCAGTTCTTC.

The chain combines TRBV5-1 with TRBJ1-1, with a weak D call TRBD1 (6 bases). V lost 4 bases to trimming and J lost 1 base, with 11 bases between them. CDR1 and CDR2 from the germline V gene are SGHRS and YFSETQ. The CDR3 runs 14 residues. The CDR3 spells CASSTPRGNTEAFF. In nucleotides, the CDR3 is TGCGCCAGCAGCACGCCCAGGGGGAACACTGAAGCTTTCTTT.

This chain uses TRBV28 with TRBJ2-3; weak D call: TRBD2 (6 bases). CDR1 and CDR2 from the germline V gene are MDHEN and SYDVKM. The CDR3 covers 16 residues. V lost 5 bases to trimming and J lost 2 bases, with 17 bases between them. CDR3 DNA: TGTGCCAGCAGTCGAACGGACTACACCTCCACAGATACGCAGTATTTT. It codes for CASSRTDYTSTDTQYF.

The V call is TRBV9, the J call TRBJ2-1; the match to TRBD2 covers 11 bases. The V gene's germline CDR1 is SGDLS and CDR2 YYNGEE. V was pared by 0 bases and J by 4 bases, with 3 bases of the junction left unmatched. This CDR3 is 16 amino acids long. CDR3 sequence: CASSVGLAGTYNEQFF. The CDR3 DNA follows: TGTGCCAGCAGCGTAGGACTAGCGGGGACTTACAATGAGCAGTTCTTC.

This chain links TRBV7-2 with TRBJ2-7; 7 bases line up with TRBD1. Germline assignment: CDR1 SGHTA and CDR2 FQGNSA. V lost 0 bases to trimming and J lost 6 bases; unmatched junction nucleotides: 11. The CDR3 consists of 16 residues. DNA of the CDR3: TGTGCCAGCAGCTTAGCGAGAGGCCAGGGGGTTGGCGAGCAGTACTTC. Translation gives CASSLARGQGVGEQYF.

The chain recombines TRBV19 with TRBJ1-2; D is unresolved. This CDR3 has 15 amino acids. Germline-derived CDR1 and CDR2 are LNHDA and SQIVND (reference sequence). The V gene lost 3 bases and the J gene lost 1 base, with 12 bases spanning the gap. CDR3 sequence reads: CASSIAAEGNYGYTF. CDR3 nucleotide sequence: TGTGCCAGTAGTATCGCGGCAGAAGGTAACTATGGCTACACCTTC.

The chain uses TRBV6-1 and TRBJ2-7; D unclear. CDR3 length: 13 amino acids. The V and J ends lost 4 bases and 3 bases respectively, with 10 bases between them. Germline-derived CDR1 and CDR2 are MNHNS and SASEGT. The CDR3 loop reads CASSGPGIYEQYF. DNA for the CDR3: TGTGCCAGCAGTGGACCGGGTATCTACGAGCAGTACTTC.

This clone has a single count. The genes are TRBV4-1 and TRBJ2-7; TRBD2 agrees at 9 bases. Trimming took 3 bases from V and 0 from J; bases not matched to a gene: 0. This CDR3 region has 14 residues. CDR1 and CDR2 from the germline V gene are MGHRA and YSYEKL. The CDR3 DNA follows: TGCGCCAGCAGCCATAGCGGGGGCTCCTACGAGCAGTACTTC. The encoded protein is CASSHSGGSYEQYF.

The genes are TRBV9 and TRBJ2-5; 10 bases align to TRBD1. CDR1 SGDLS and CDR2 YYNGEE come from the germline V gene. With 3 bases clipped from V and 4 bases from J, the junction kept 18 bases outside the gene matches. This CDR3 has 19 amino acids. CDR3 amino acids: CASSAIAPDRGLMVETQYF. DNA for the CDR3: TGTGCCAGCAGCGCAATAGCCCCCGACAGGGGGCTAATGGTAGAGACCCAGTACTTC.

Points on this clone: This sample includes further DNA sequences coding for the same CDR3. This chain links TRBV30 with TRBJ1-5; D remains unclear. The CDR3 is made up of 13 amino acids. V lost 0 bases to trimming and J lost 5 bases, with 8 bases between them. The V gene's germline CDR1 is GTSNPN and CDR2 SVGIG (reference sequence). This CDR3 reads CAWSVGRDQPQHF. The CDR3 nucleotides read TGTGCCTGGAGTGTTGGAAGGGATCAGCCCCAGCATTTT.

The chain carries TRBV5-4 and TRBJ2-3; the D is unclear. Germline loops: CDR1 SGHNT, CDR2 YYREEE (reference sequence). The CDR3 is made up of 13 amino acids. V lost 3 bases to trimming and J lost 4 bases, with 9 bases between them. In nucleotides, the CDR3 is TGTGCCAGCAGCTACGCGGTGGCAGATACGCAGTATTTT. Translation gives CASSYAVADTQYF.

J is TRBJ2-1 and V is TRBV4-3; 7 nucleotides line up with TRBD2. CDR3 size: 15 residues. The V gene end was trimmed by 5 bases and the J gene end by 4 bases; junction bases not matched to a gene: 8. The germline CDR1 and CDR2 sequences are LGHNA and YSLEER. DNA for the CDR3: TGCGCCAGCAGCTATGAGGGAGGGGTGTACAATGAGCAGTTCTTC. This gives the protein CASSYEGGVYNEQFF.

The J gene is TRBJ2-3, the V gene TRBV18; D uncertain. CDR1 and CDR2 (germline): KGHSH, LQKENI. V lost 2 bases, J lost 0 bases, and 9 bases lay in between. This CDR3 contains 15 residues. CDR3 loop: CASSPGVTSTDTQYF. The CDR3 DNA is TGTGCCAGCTCACCAGGGGTTACTAGCACAGATACGCAGTATTTT. Full variable domain (remainder filled in from reference TRBV18 and TRBJ2-3): NAGVMQNPRHLVRRRGQEARLRCSPMKGHSHVYWYRQLPEEGLKFMVYLQKENIIDESGMPKERFSAEFPKEGPSILRIQQVVRGDSAAYFCASSPGVTSTDTQYFGPGTRLTVL.

J is TRBJ2-1 and V is TRBV6-5; tentatively, D is TRBD2 (6 bases). Germline V lookup: CDR1 MNHEY, CDR2 SVGAGI. The V end was cut by 7 bases, the J end by 2 bases, with 15 bases between. The CDR3 covers 15 residues. The CDR3 region is CASNRVGLPYNEQFF. In DNA, the CDR3 is TGTGCCAGCAATAGGGTGGGACTCCCCTACAATGAGCAGTTCTTC.

This clone appeared once. The V and J genes are TRBV7-8 and TRBJ2-1; possibly TRBD2 for D (6 bases). CDR3 length: 14 amino acids. V lost 0 bases, J lost 6 bases, and 9 bases lay in between. Per the germline V gene, CDR1 is SGHVS and CDR2 is FQNEAQ. The CDR3 DNA reads TGTGCCAGCAGCTTAGCGACAGCGGGCAATGAGCAGTTCTTC. As protein: CASSLATAGNEQFF. The full variable domain, with the rest looked up from reference TRBV7-8 and TRBJ2-1, is GAGVSQSPRYKVAKRGQDVALRCDPISGHVSLFWYQQALGQGPEFLTYFQNEAQLDKSGLPSDRFFAERPEGSVSTLKIQRTQQEDSAVYLCASSLATAGNEQFFGPGTRLTVL.

This chain links TRBV30 with TRBJ1-4, with D possibly matching TRBD1 (5 bases). Trimming took 4 bases from V and 6 from J, leaving 9 bases between them. Germline lookup yields CDR1 GTSNPN and CDR2 SVGIG (reference sequence). The CDR3 has 12 residues. For the CDR3, the DNA is TGTGCCTGGACAGGGAGGGATGAAAAACTGTTTTTT. Protein sequence: CAWTGRDEKLFF. The full variable domain, its missing parts supplied by reference TRBV30 and TRBJ1-4, is SQTIHQWPATLVQPVGSPLSLECTVEGTSNPNLYWYRQAAGRGLQLLFYSVGIGQISSEVPQNLSASRPQDRQFILSSKKLLLSDSGFYLCAWTGRDEKLFFGSGTQLSVL.

The rearrangement joins TRBV9 to TRBJ1-1; no clear D. Germline lookup yields CDR1 SGDLS and CDR2 YYNGEE. Between the trimmed V and J ends, which lost 0 bases and 4 bases, there was a span of 13 bases. The CDR3 is 15 residues long. For the CDR3, the DNA is TGTGCCAGCAGCGTAGACCCCCACGGGGTCACTGAAGCTTTCTTT. It is translated as CASSVDPHGVTEAFF.

The chain has TRBV11-2 and TRBJ1-6; D gene unclear. The V and J ends lost 5 bases and 0 bases respectively, with 17 bases between them. The CDR3 is made up of 18 amino acids. In germline, CDR1 is SGHAT, CDR2 FQNNGV. The CDR3 loop is CASSPLAQRGSYNSPLHF. DNA for the CDR3: TGTGCCAGCAGCCCCCTCGCACAACGGGGCTCCTATAATTCACCCCTCCACTTT.

The chain carries TRBV10-3 and TRBJ2-1; weak D call: TRBD2 (5 bases). Germline lookup yields CDR1 ENHRY and CDR2 SYGVKD. Trimming cost V 7 bases and J 9 bases, with 16 bases left between them. This CDR3 comprises 13 residues. DNA for the CDR3: TGTGCCATCACCCCCTGGGGAGAGGGTGAGCAGTTCTTC. Protein product: CAITPWGEGEQFF.

Of note for this clone: A read error is possible here, since a much larger clone lies one base away. The sample has other DNA sequences that encode this CDR3 too. The chain has TRBV7-2 and TRBJ1-1; D gene ambiguous. V was trimmed by 3 bases and J by 11 bases, leaving 13 bases between them. CDR1 is SGHTA, CDR2 FQGNSA, per germline. CDR3 length: 12 amino acids. In DNA form, the CDR3 reads TGTGCCAGCAGCTTCCCGGGAACGGGGGCTTTCTTT. It yields the protein CASSFPGTGAFF.

CDR3 nucleotides: TGTGCCAGCAGCGTAAAGCTAGCGGGGAACGCAGATACGCAGTATTTT. Protein product: CASSVKLAGNADTQYF. V gene TRBV5-4 combines with J gene TRBJ2-3; TRBD2 matches 9 bases. The CDR3 is 16 amino acids. The germline CDR1 and CDR2 sequences are SGHNT and YYREEE (reference sequence). V shed 4 bases and J 4 bases; nucleotides not matched to a gene: 10.